The 30 T cell receptor beta chains listed next were all sequenced from one sample in a study of cytomegalovirus exposure and HLA in healthy donors. This PCR relied on a set of 60 Vbeta primers and 13 Jbeta primers. Using immunoSEQ multiplex PCR, the repertoire was profiled, and TCRdb retains in-frame clones only, with some absent. The data show about 180,000 clones, around 77% seen once. Sequenced sample: PBMCs. The source is a man between 60 and 75 years old in good health and CMV-seronegative.

This clone has only one observation. The DNA for the CDR3 is TGTGCCTGGAGTGGAGGGGCAGGGGGCGAACAGCCCCAGCATTTT. Translated, it gives CAWSGGAGGEQPQHF. This chain uses TRBV30 with TRBJ1-5, with 8 bases lining up with TRBD1. Germline values: CDR1 GTSNPN, CDR2 SVGIG (reference sequence). The CDR3 has 15 residues. The J segment lost 7 bases and the V segment lost 1 base, leaving 9 bases of the junction unmatched.

The V gene is TRBV11-2, the J gene TRBJ2-7; 10 bases align to TRBD1. The CDR3 spans 15 residues. The germline CDR1 and CDR2 sequences are SGHAT and FQNNGV. V shed 1 base and J 5 bases; nucleotides not matched to a gene: 5. The CDR3 here is CASSLGGTGVHEQYF. The CDR3 nucleotides are TGTGCCAGCAGCTTAGGGGGGACAGGGGTTCACGAGCAGTACTTC. The whole variable domain, remainder taken from reference TRBV11-2 and TRBJ2-7, is EAGVAQSPRYKIIEKRQSVAFWCNPISGHATLYWYQQILGQGPKLLIQFQNNGVVDDSQLPKDRFSAERLKGVDSTLKIQPAKLEDSAVYLCASSLGGTGVHEQYFGPGTRLTVT.

This sequence joins TRBV5-8 and TRBJ2-1, with D tentatively TRBD2 (5 bases). V lost 9 bases, J lost 0 bases, and 19 bases lay in between. Germline V gene data show CDR1 as SGHTS and CDR2 as YDEGEE. CDR3 size: 16 residues. CDR3 sequence reads: CATRESGGVSYNEQFF. The DNA of the CDR3 is TGTGCCACGAGAGAAAGCGGTGGAGTCTCCTACAATGAGCAGTTCTTC.

This clone showed up just a few times. J is TRBJ2-7 and V is TRBV10-3; TRBD1 matches 7 bases. The CDR3 is 15 residues long. Trimming removed 7 bases from V and 7 bases from J; junction bases left unmatched: 16. The germline V gene has CDR1 ENHRY and CDR2 SYGVKD. CDR3 coding DNA: TGTGCCATCACTCATGGGGGCAGGGGGAACCGTGAGCAGTACTTC. This codes for CAITHGGRGNREQYF.

This CDR3 is CASSFGETQYF. CDR3 DNA: TGTGCCAGCAGCTTCGGTGAGACCCAGTACTTC. The V gene is TRBV5-4, the J gene TRBJ2-5; D is uncertain. Germline lookup yields CDR1 SGHNT and CDR2 YYREEE (reference sequence). The CDR3 runs to 11 residues. V was trimmed by 2 bases and J by 5 bases, leaving 4 bases between them.

This chain links TRBV4-1 with TRBJ2-2; 8 bases are shared with TRBD1. V lost 1 base to trimming and J lost 5 bases; unmatched junction nucleotides: 12. The CDR3 length is 18 residues. The germline CDR1 and CDR2 sequences are MGHRA and YSYEKL. CDR3 sequence (DNA): TGCGCCAGCAGCCAAGTGGGCCAGGGGGCGTTGAGAACCGGGGAGCTGTTTTTT. Encoded protein: CASSQVGQGALRTGELFF.

Remarks on this clone: The junction and the germline gene differ at one end; a read error may be behind it. The chain carries TRBV7-9 and TRBJ2-6; 7 positions match TRBD2. CDR3 size: 16 residues. Germline V gene lookup returns CDR1 SEHNR and CDR2 FQNEAQ (reference sequence). CDR3 DNA: TGTTCCAGCAGCTTAAATCGGGGGGTCGGGGCCAACGTCCTGACTTTC. Encoded protein: CSSSLNRGVGANVLTF.

In its sample, this clone was seen a few times. The chain joins TRBV7-2 to TRBJ2-5; 8 bases fit TRBD2. V lost 5 bases and J lost 2; bases outside the gene matches: 13. The CDR3 sequence is 17 residues long. CDR1 and CDR2 from the germline V gene are SGHTA and FQGNSA. CDR3 sequence reads: CASSPQGTSGSQETQYF. Here the CDR3 DNA reads TGTGCCAGCAGCCCCCAAGGTACTAGCGGCTCTCAAGAGACCCAGTACTTC. Full variable domain (missing parts from reference TRBV7-2 and TRBJ2-5): GAGVSQSPSNKVTEKGKDVELRCDPISGHTALYWYRQSLGQGLEFLIYFQGNSAPDKSGLPSDRFSAERTGGSVSTLTIQRTQQEDSAVYLCASSPQGTSGSQETQYFGPGTRLLVL.

Turning to this clone: A junction boundary mismatches the germline segment, possibly from a read error. The rearrangement links TRBV19 to TRBJ1-5; D unclear. This CDR3 region has 15 residues. Germline-derived CDR1 and CDR2 are LNHDA and SQIVND (reference sequence). CDR3 bases: TGTGCCAGTAGTATTGGGCAGGCCACCAATCAGCCCCAGAATTTT. Its protein product is CASSIGQATNQPQNF.

The rearrangement joins TRBV7-2 to TRBJ2-7; D perhaps matches TRBD1 (6 bases). V dropped 3 bases and J dropped 1 base, with 10 bases sitting between them. Germline V CDR1 and CDR2: SGHTA, FQGNSA. This CDR3 is 14 amino acids long. CDR3 protein: CASSFGTQSYEQYF. CDR3 sequence (DNA): TGTGCCAGCAGCTTCGGGACACAATCCTACGAGCAGTACTTC.

The genes are TRBV5-4 and TRBJ1-2; possible D gene TRBD1, 6 bases. Trimming stripped 4 bases from V and 8 bases from J, with 9 bases between. The CDR3 extends over 11 amino acids. Germline V CDR1 and CDR2: SGHNT, YYREEE (reference sequence). CDR3 nucleotides: TGTGCCAGCAGCACAGGGCTCGGCTACACCTTC. Its protein product is CASSTGLGYTF.

This clone occurred once. The chain joins TRBV29-1 to TRBJ2-4; unclear D gene. Trimming left V 7 bases short and J 2 bases short, with 12 bases between. CDR3 size: 13 residues. Germline V CDR1 and CDR2: SQVTM, ANQGSEA. This CDR3 is CSASPSPKNIQYF. The CDR3 coding sequence is TGCAGCGCCTCCCCCAGTCCCAAAAACATTCAGTACTTC.

The chain is built from TRBV7-6 and TRBJ2-5, with TRBD2 as a possible D gene (6 bases). The CDR3 contains 17 residues. The germline V gene encodes CDR1 SGHVS and CDR2 FNYEAQ. Trimming stripped 5 bases from V and 5 bases from J, with 24 bases between. The CDR3 loop is CASSTKWDSIYQETQYF. The CDR3 nucleotides read TGTGCCAGCAGCACGAAATGGGACTCCATTTATCAGGAGACCCAGTACTTC.

V gene TRBV14 combines with J gene TRBJ2-1; 11 bases map to TRBD1. CDR1 is SGHDN and CDR2 is FVKESK in the germline V gene. The CDR3 covers 16 residues. The trim removed 4 bases at V and 4 bases at J, leaving 6 bases unmatched. As DNA, the CDR3 is TGTGCCAGCAGCCCTACCGGGACAGGGGGGTACAATGAGCAGTTCTTC. It is translated as CASSPTGTGGYNEQFF.

The chain carries TRBV6-5 and TRBJ2-1; D might be TRBD2 (6 bases). Trimming cost V 7 bases and J 6 bases, with 19 bases left between them. Looked up from germline, CDR1 is MNHEY and CDR2 is SVGAGI. CDR3 length: 15 amino acids. CDR3 loop: CASTTYRRGANEQFF. As DNA, the CDR3 is TGTGCCAGCACCACGTACCGGAGGGGCGCCAATGAGCAGTTCTTC.

The chain links TRBV19 to TRBJ2-5; 7 bases are a match to TRBD2. The DNA end favors TRBJ2-7, so the J call may be wrong. Germline lookup yields CDR1 LNHDA and CDR2 SQIVND (reference sequence). The CDR3 covers 16 residues. The CDR3, as DNA: TGTGCCAGCAAAGGACGAGTCGGGGGGACCTCCTACGAGCAGTACTTC. Translation gives CASKGRVGGTSYEQYF.

CDR3 protein: CASNQDWDSSYEQYF. For the CDR3, the DNA is TGTGCCAGCAACCAGGACTGGGACAGCTCCTACGAGCAGTACTTC. The V call is TRBV21-1, the J call TRBJ2-7; the table's D call TRBD1 went unverified against the DNA. TRBV21-1 is recorded as a pseudogene. This CDR3 is 15 amino acids long.

This clone was picked up one time. The chain has TRBV19 and TRBJ1-6; 8 nucleotides match TRBD1. The CDR3 runs 17 residues. Looked up from germline, CDR1 is LNHDA and CDR2 is SQIVND (reference sequence). V lost 3 bases and J lost 10; bases outside the gene matches: 14. CDR3 amino acids: CASSIRPQTGVGSPLHF. DNA for the CDR3: TGTGCCAGTAGTATTCGCCCCCAGACAGGGGTCGGCTCACCCCTCCACTTT.

In DNA form, the CDR3 reads TGTGCCAGCAGTTTAAATTTCAGTGGCTACACCTTC. This codes for CASSLNFSGYTF. The chain is built from TRBV28 and TRBJ1-2, with D uncertain. The V end lost 2 bases, the J end lost 7 bases, and 8 bases lay between the germline ends. Germline CDR1 is MDHEN and CDR2 is SYDVKM. The CDR3 covers 12 residues.

V gene TRBV28 combines with J gene TRBJ2-7; D is undetermined. Per the germline V gene, CDR1 is MDHEN and CDR2 is SYDVKM. CDR3 length: 12 residues. Trimming left V 3 bases short and J 7 bases short, with 10 bases between. The CDR3 reads CASSFSPGEQYF. CDR3 DNA: TGTGCCAGCAGTTTTAGCCCCGGGGAGCAGTACTTC.

The rearrangement uses TRBV7-8 and TRBJ2-5; perhaps TRBD2 as D (7 bases). The CDR3 loop spans 15 amino acids. Germline values: CDR1 SGHVS, CDR2 FQNEAQ. Trimming stripped 4 bases from V and 4 bases from J, with 16 bases between. CDR3 nucleotides: TGTGCCAGCAGCTGGCCGGGGGCGGGAGTAGAGACCCAGTACTTC. This translates into CASSWPGAGVETQYF.

J is TRBJ2-5 and V is TRBV7-9; tentatively, D is TRBD1 (5 bases). This CDR3 region has 17 residues. The V gene lost 5 bases and the J gene lost 2 bases, with 21 bases spanning the gap. Germline V gene lookup returns CDR1 SEHNR and CDR2 FQNEAQ (reference sequence). CDR3 DNA: TGTGCCAGCAGCCCCCTCCTCAGGGAAGGAAGGCAAGAGACCCAGTACTTC. Its translation: CASSPLLREGRQETQYF.

This clone was counted between two and nine times. This chain uses TRBV14 with TRBJ2-3; D may be TRBD2 (5 bases). The CDR3 length is 14 residues. Per germline, CDR1 SGHDN and CDR2 FVKESK. Trimming took off 2 bases at V and 5 bases at J, with 11 bases between the two ends. This CDR3 is CASSQLGSGDTQYF. CDR3 nucleotides: TGTGCCAGCAGCCAACTAGGGAGTGGAGATACGCAGTATTTT.

This chain joins TRBV27 and TRBJ2-7; the match to TRBD2 covers 7 bases. There are 14 residues in the CDR3. J was trimmed by 4 bases and V by 3 bases; bases with no gene match: 6. The germline V gene has CDR1 MNHEY and CDR2 SMNVEV (reference sequence). The CDR3 protein is CASSFAGVEYEQYF. CDR3 bases: TGTGCCAGCAGTTTCGCGGGAGTGGAGTACGAGCAGTACTTC.

J is TRBJ1-4 and V is TRBV4-3; D not resolved. The germline V gene has CDR1 LGHNA and CDR2 YSLEER. Between the trimmed V and J ends, which lost 5 bases and 7 bases, there was a span of 14 bases. The CDR3 length is 14 residues. The CDR3 DNA reads TGCGCCAGCAGCACTCAGGTAGATGGTGAAAAACTGTTTTTT. Protein sequence: CASSTQVDGEKLFF.

The genes are TRBV29-1 and TRBJ1-1; 10 nucleotides agree with TRBD1. The V gene's germline CDR1 is SQVTM and CDR2 ANQGSEA. With 0 bases clipped from V and 10 bases from J, the junction kept 14 bases outside the gene matches. The CDR3 is 16 residues long. CDR3 sequence: CSVEDGSGGQGRGAFF. The DNA for the CDR3 is TGCAGCGTTGAAGACGGGTCGGGGGGACAGGGGAGGGGAGCTTTCTTT. The whole variable domain, filled in from reference TRBV29-1 and TRBJ1-1, reads SAVISQKPSRDICQRGTSLTIQCQVDSQVTMMFWYRQQPGQSLTLIATANQGSEATYESGFVIDKFPISRPNLTFSTLTVSNMSPEDSSIYLCSVEDGSGGQGRGAFFGQGTRLTVV.

As regards this clone: The junction differs from germline at one of its ends, possibly a read error. The rearrangement links TRBV7-9 to TRBJ2-6; possibly TRBD2 for D (6 bases). Germline V gene lookup returns CDR1 SEHNR and CDR2 FQNEAQ (reference sequence). The CDR3 totals 16 residues. The CDR3 DNA follows: TGTTCCAGCAGCCTGGGGACTGTCTCTGGGGCCAACGTCCTGACTTTC. Encoded protein: CSSSLGTVSGANVLTF.

The chain couples TRBV27 to TRBJ2-3, with 11 bases identical to TRBD2. Germline CDR1 MNHEY, CDR2 SMNVEV (reference sequence). V trimming: 5 bases; J trimming: 5 bases; junction bases outside the gene matches: 9. The length of the CDR3 is 16 residues. In nucleotides, the CDR3 is TGTGCCAGCAGTATGGATAGCGGGGGGGCGGGAGATACGCAGTATTTT. Its protein is CASSMDSGGAGDTQYF.

This chain links TRBV29-1 with TRBJ2-3; perhaps TRBD1 as D (6 bases). Trimming removed 7 bases at V and 4 bases at J, with 15 bases between. The germline gives CDR1 SQVTM, CDR2 ANQGSEA. This CDR3 region has 13 residues. The CDR3 coding sequence is TGCAGCGCCGGGACATCCAGGGCAGATACGCAGTATTTT. It is translated as CSAGTSRADTQYF.

The V call is TRBV5-1, the J call TRBJ1-4; 8 nucleotides match TRBD1. The CDR3 has 18 residues. Trimming cost V 0 bases and J 3 bases; bases outside gene matches: 10. The V gene's germline CDR1 is SGHRS and CDR2 YFSETQ. CDR3 in amino acids: CASSLGGQGNLANEKLFF. The CDR3 DNA sequence: TGCGCCAGCAGCTTGGGTGGACAGGGAAATTTGGCTAATGAAAAACTGTTTTTT.